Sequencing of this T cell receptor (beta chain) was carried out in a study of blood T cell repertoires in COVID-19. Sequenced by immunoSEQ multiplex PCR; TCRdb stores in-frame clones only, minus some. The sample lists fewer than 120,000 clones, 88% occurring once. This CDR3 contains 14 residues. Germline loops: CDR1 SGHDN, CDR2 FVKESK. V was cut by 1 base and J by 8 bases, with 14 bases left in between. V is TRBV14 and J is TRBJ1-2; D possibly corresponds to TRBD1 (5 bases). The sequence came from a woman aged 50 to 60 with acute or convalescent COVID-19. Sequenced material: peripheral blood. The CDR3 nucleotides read TGTGCCAGCAGCCAAGTTCGGGGGGGAGAAGGCTACACCTTC. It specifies CASSQVRGGEGYTF.